This entry concerns a single T cell receptor beta chain. This clonotype showed up just a few times. Its antigen has not been determined. The sample holds no much larger clone one base away, and base qualities are not on file. Every donor in the study was a healthy Caucasian. Three pairs of female monozygotic twins, all aged roughly 18 to 29 years, were included in the twin cohort. Positive isolation kits from Invitrogen were used to isolate the CD4+ and CD8+ T cell populations. The data originate from a study of identical twins (dated by TCRdb to between 2015 and 2016). Background on the whole study: To test whether fetal clonotypes persist, the study used deep sequencing on TCR alpha and beta repertoires from monozygotic twins, unrelated adults of various ages, and cord blood. Replicate twin experiments were performed at different times using different library preparation protocols to rule out contamination. What the research found in general, with its limitations: In beta out-of-frame sequences, excess twin sharing was weaker, because having fewer shared sequences lowered the signal-to-noise ratio. Because the same donors could not be followed over many years, conclusions were based on cross-sectional statistical analysis. Abundant cord blood beta clonotypes had fewer insertions, young adult naive repertoires showed a similar but weaker trend, and memory repertoires showed no such trend. In monozygotic twins, out-of-frame TCR alpha sharing was systematically underestimated by recombination models, although the models agreed with sharing between unrelated individuals. Compared with coincidental sharing between unrelated individuals, out-of-frame TCR alpha sequences shared between twins had an excess of sequences with low generation probability. Zero-insertion analyses could be partly confounded by invariant T cells such as MAIT and iNKT, though diverse VJ usage argued against such confounding for most clonotypes.

V loses 1 base, J loses 6 bases, and the germline ends lie 10 bases apart. The germline V gene gives CDR1 as SGDLS and CDR2 as YYNGEE. Spanning cysteine to phenylalanine, the CDR3 consists of 13 amino acids. Only CDR3 DNA remains: 39 bases, in frame from the first base. The library was obtained by 5' RACE. The listed sequencing device is Illumina HiSeq 2000. A universal primer binding site was introduced by template switching, and a unique molecular identifier was present in the final cDNA, enabling accurate counting of TCR cDNA molecules. First-strand cDNA for TCR alpha and beta chains was synthesized from specific primers in the conserved constant-segment region. Each cDNA library was double barcoded, with a SMART-Mk sample barcode plus Illumina barcodes, to control for contamination. Two successive PCR steps introduced TruSeq adapter sequences along with Illumina sample barcodes. TCR alpha and beta cDNA libraries were sequenced on the Illumina HiSeq platform with custom primers. On the authors' methods: MiGEC was used to process raw reads and extract unique molecular identifiers, and MiXCR was used to find CDR3 positions. For each individual, recombination models were inferred using an EM algorithm with the repgenHMM and IGoR tools. Shared clonotype analysis was performed with the tcR package in R, normalizing sharing by the product of cloneset sizes. Out-of-frame nonproductive sequences were analyzed to study raw recombination free of thymic and clonal selection effects. The public reads were quality trimmed at Q25 with fastp and then assembled into clones with MiXCR by TCRdb, keeping productive beta chains. Entries that share a CDR3 protein sequence are merged under the most common genes and DNA. TCRdb assigned the V and J calls; the authors' analysis was not used. The sample records roughly 350,000 distinct CDR3 sequences, 10% to 15% of which are singletons. The biggest ten clones account for around 6.9% of the sample.

This sample was shared with a second study, whose subject was yellow fever vaccine responses in identical twins. The second paper states: The authors reported that the T cell response to vaccination in identical twins appeared partly convergent and partly personalized. In identical twins, the study followed T cell clones that responded to the vaccine with precision.

The TCR sequence derives from a woman under 30 in good health. The sequencing sample was made of CD8+ T cells sorted from blood. The receptor chain draws on TRBV9 and TRBJ1-2, with the identity of the D gene unclear. The nucleotides are TGTGCCAGCAGCGTAAGTCGGCTCGATGGCTACACCTTC. Its coded protein is CASSVSRLDGYTF.